This T cell receptor beta chain was captured by sequencing in a study of T cell responses to AZD1222 COVID-19 vaccine. General observations from the study: Reportedly, nearly half of unique spike TCRs recognized epitopes outside B.1.351/B.1.1.7 mutations. Possibly, clonal diversity was underestimated; donors were largely white British and included more females. After the peak T cell response, and only then, were repertoires sampled.

As to this clone: Its target is not known. This same CDR3 is encoded by further DNA sequences in the sample.

From germline, CDR1 is SGHNT and CDR2 YYREEE (reference sequence). The CDR3 consists of 14 residues. Trimming shortened V by 0 bases and J by 0 bases, and 3 bases separated the two germline ends. Analysis merged second doses at about 4 or about 12 weeks. Profiling relied on immunoSEQ multiplex PCR, and the TCRdb table lists in-frame clones only, not all of them. This sample has under 200,000 clones; 88% occur once, and the top ten carry roughly a quarter. V usage is TRBV5-4 and J usage is TRBJ2-2; D is undetermined. The receptor was derived from an adult who received the AZD1222 COVID-19 vaccine. The sequencing used peripheral blood, collected 28 days after the second AZD1222 dose. The CDR3 reads CASSLEPNTGELFF. CDR3 in DNA: TGTGCCAGCAGCTTGGAACCGAACACCGGGGAGCTGTTTTTT.